These T cell receptor beta chains were read from a single sample in a study of blood T cell repertoires in COVID-19. This table comes from immunoSEQ multiplex PCR, and its TCRdb copy is limited to in-frame clones, with some not included. Of roughly 80,000 clones in the sample, roughly 86% were seen once. The sequencing input was peripheral blood. All receptors derive from a human donor in a cohort sampled during active COVID-19. The CDR3 runs from the conserved cysteine through the conserved F or W. The order of the fields is clone size, D gene, V gene, J gene, CDR3 protein, CDR3 DNA. The D gene is left open where the match is weak. Clone size is shown for a subset of rows, as once, few, many or a class of expanded clone.

clone_size: .; d_call: TRBD1; v_call: TRBV28; j_call: TRBJ2-7; cdr3_aa: CASSPGQASYEQYF; cdr3_nt: TGTGCCAGCAGTCCCGGACAGGCCTCCTACGAGCAGTACTTC
clone_size: .; d_call: TRBD1; v_call: TRBV4-1; j_call: TRBJ2-2; cdr3_aa: CASSQEWRTGKAGELFF; cdr3_nt: TGCGCCAGCAGCCAAGAATGGCGGACAGGGAAAGCCGGGGAGCTGTTTTTT
clone_size: .; d_call: TRBD1; v_call: TRBV2; j_call: TRBJ2-2; cdr3_aa: CASIGQGASTGELFF; cdr3_nt: TGTGCCAGCATCGGACAGGGTGCGTCCACCGGGGAGCTGTTTTTT
clone_size: .; d_call: TRBD2; v_call: TRBV7-9; j_call: TRBJ2-3; cdr3_aa: CACGRLARLGSSTDTQYF; cdr3_nt: TGTGCCTGCGGGAGACTAGCGAGACTCGGATCGAGCACAGATACGCAGTATTTT
clone_size: .; d_call: .; v_call: TRBV19; j_call: TRBJ1-5; cdr3_aa: CASRGHEVAGSKPQHF; cdr3_nt: TGTGCCAGTAGGGGACACGAAGTCGCTGGTTCCAAACCCCAGCATTTT
clone_size: .; d_call: TRBD2; v_call: TRBV28; j_call: TRBJ2-5; cdr3_aa: CASSYRPLGGRWKETQYF; cdr3_nt: TGTGCCAGCAGTTACCGCCCCCTGGGAGGGAGGTGGAAGGAGACCCAGTACTTC
clone_size: .; d_call: TRBD2; v_call: TRBV28; j_call: TRBJ2-7; cdr3_aa: CASTPLAGGFYEQYF; cdr3_nt: TGTGCCAGCACCCCCCTGGCGGGGGGCTTCTACGAGCAGTACTTC
clone_size: .; d_call: .; v_call: TRBV27; j_call: TRBJ1-2; cdr3_aa: CASSPKGGYGYTF; cdr3_nt: TGTGCCAGCAGTCCTAAGGGAGGATATGGCTACACCTTC
clone_size: many; d_call: TRBD1; v_call: TRBV11-2; j_call: TRBJ1-3; cdr3_aa: CASSLEYRGAGNTIYF; cdr3_nt: TGTGCCAGCAGCTTAGAGTACAGGGGAGCTGGAAACACCATATATTTT
clone_size: once; d_call: TRBD2; v_call: TRBV6-5; j_call: TRBJ2-5; cdr3_aa: CASSYKKRGGRETQYF; cdr3_nt: TGTGCCAGCAGTTATAAGAAGCGGGGGGGCCGGGAGACCCAGTACTTC
clone_size: .; d_call: TRBD2; v_call: TRBV2; j_call: TRBJ2-1; cdr3_aa: CASSEALRGTSSNEQFF; cdr3_nt: TGTGCCAGCAGTGAAGCGCTTCGGGGGACTAGCAGTAATGAGCAGTTCTTC
clone_size: once; d_call: TRBD2; v_call: TRBV3-1/TRBV3-2; j_call: TRBJ2-2; cdr3_aa: CASSHGSGAAWGGELFF; cdr3_nt: TGTGCCAGCAGCCATGGTAGCGGGGCTGCATGGGGCGGGGAGCTGTTTTTT
clone_size: .; d_call: TRBD1; v_call: TRBV5-1; j_call: TRBJ1-4; cdr3_aa: CASSPPAGTGYEKLFF; cdr3_nt: TGCGCCAGCAGCCCCCCGGCCGGGACAGGGTATGAAAAACTGTTTTTT
clone_size: .; d_call: TRBD1; v_call: TRBV29-1; j_call: TRBJ2-3; cdr3_aa: CSGNHRGTQYF; cdr3_nt: TGCAGCGGGAACCACAGGGGAACGCAGTATTTT
clone_size: .; d_call: .; v_call: TRBV19; j_call: TRBJ1-2; cdr3_aa: CASTDRRGREGYGYTF; cdr3_nt: TGTGCCAGTACCGACCGACGAGGAAGGGAGGGCTATGGCTACACCTTC
clone_size: once; d_call: .; v_call: TRBV28; j_call: TRBJ1-3; cdr3_aa: CASRPNLSSGNTIYF; cdr3_nt: TGTGCCAGCAGACCGAATTTGAGCTCTGGAAACACCATATATTTT
clone_size: .; d_call: .; v_call: TRBV21-1; j_call: TRBJ1-1; cdr3_aa: CASSKGGPGVYTEAFF; cdr3_nt: TGTGCCAGCAGCAAAGGTGGTCCCGGGGTGTACACTGAAGCTTTCTTT
clone_size: .; d_call: .; v_call: TRBV28; j_call: TRBJ2-3; cdr3_aa: CASRRPGVQLVADTQYF; cdr3_nt: TGTGCCAGCAGACGACCCGGGGTACAATTAGTCGCAGATACGCAGTATTTT
clone_size: .; d_call: .; v_call: TRBV7-6; j_call: TRBJ2-6; cdr3_aa: CASSSYRVSGANVLTF; cdr3_nt: TGTGCCAGCAGCTCATACAGGGTTTCTGGGGCCAACGTCCTGACTTTC
clone_size: once; d_call: .; v_call: TRBV7-8; j_call: TRBJ2-2; cdr3_aa: CASSYSSPGELFF; cdr3_nt: TGTGCCAGCAGCTACAGCAGTCCCGGGGAGCTGTTTTTT
clone_size: .; d_call: .; v_call: TRBV27; j_call: TRBJ1-1; cdr3_aa: CASSLSRLMNTEAFF; cdr3_nt: TGTGCCAGCAGTTTATCGAGACTGATGAACACTGAAGCTTTCTTT
clone_size: once; d_call: .; v_call: TRBV3-1/TRBV3-2; j_call: TRBJ2-1; cdr3_aa: CASSQGDWGDGFF; cdr3_nt: TGTGCCAGCAGCCAAGGGGACTGGGGCGACGGGTTCTTC
clone_size: .; d_call: .; v_call: TRBV18; j_call: TRBJ1-4; cdr3_aa: CASSSRGVGLGEKLFF; cdr3_nt: TGTGCCAGCTCATCCAGGGGAGTCGGTCTAGGTGAAAAACTGTTTTTT